This record covers a single T cell receptor beta chain. This sample was included in a study of control samples from healthy donors and cancer patients. Trimming took 4 bases from V and 3 from J, leaving 13 bases between them. Germline-derived CDR1 and CDR2 are LGHNA and YSLEER. The CDR3 runs to 16 residues. The protocol was immunoSEQ multiplex PCR, while the TCRdb copy is restricted to in-frame clones and leaves out a portion. The sample records about 180,000 clones, 90% to 95% being singletons. The genes are TRBV4-3 and TRBJ1-6; TRBD1 is a possible D gene (6 bases). The origin of this receptor is a young woman in good health. The sample was blood. CDR3 nucleotides: TGCGCCAGCAGCCGTATCAGGGGTTTCTATAATTCACCCCTCCACTTT. It is translated as CASSRIRGFYNSPLHF.